Here is one TCR beta chain with its context. The record originates from a study of control samples from healthy donors and cancer patients. TCRdb's table, derived via immunoSEQ multiplex PCR, lists solely in-frame clones and lacks some. The table records under 50,000 clones, around 87% of them present only once. V gave up 11 bases and J gave up 2 bases, with 15 bases separating them. There are 14 residues in the CDR3. The germline V gene has CDR1 KGHSH and CDR2 LQKENI. The sequence came from a woman aged 55 to 70 with lung cancer. This sequence joins TRBV18 and TRBJ2-2, with D perhaps matching TRBD2 (5 bases). Sequenced input: PBMCs. This CDR3 is CAASGGLNTGELFF. The CDR3 DNA reads as TGTGCCGCCTCAGGAGGACTTAACACCGGGGAGCTGTTTTTT. Supplemented by reference TRBV18 and TRBJ2-2, the full variable domain reads NAGVMQNPRHLVRRRGQEARLRCSPMKGHSHVYWYRQLPEEGLKFMVYLQKENIIDESGMPKERFSAEFPKEGPSILRIQQVVRGDSAAYFCAASGGLNTGELFFGEGSRLTVL.